Listed here are 9 T cell receptor beta chains from one sample, sequenced in a study of siplizumab effects on memory and regulatory T cells. Sequencing used immunoSEQ multiplex PCR; TCRdb keeps in-frame clones, though not all of them. The top ten hold about 1.1% of the sample, which has around 94,000 clones, around 90% seen once. The sample taken for sequencing was CD4+ T cells sorted from blood. The receptors were gathered from a human donor in good health.

CDR3 DNA sequence: TGTGCCTGGGGGGGACTAGCGGGAGCCTACGAGCAGTACTTC. It codes for CAWGGLAGAYEQYF. The chain carries TRBV30 and TRBJ2-7; 14 bases map to TRBD2. CDR1 and CDR2 from the germline V gene are GTSNPN and SVGIG (reference sequence). CDR3 length equals 14 residues. Losses at the gene ends were 5 bases for V and 2 bases for J; bases not matched to a gene: 2. Drawing the rest from reference TRBV30 and TRBJ2-7, the complete variable domain is SQTIHQWPATLVQPVGSPLSLECTVEGTSNPNLYWYRQAAGRGLQLLFYSVGIGQISSEVPQNLSASRPQDRQFILSSKKLLLSDSGFYLCAWGGLAGAYEQYFGPGTRLTVT.

The rearrangement links TRBV7-7 to TRBJ1-3; weak D call: TRBD1 (6 bases). The CDR3 extends over 15 amino acids. Trimming took off 3 bases at V and 1 base at J, with 10 bases between the two ends. The V gene's germline CDR1 is SSHAT and CDR2 FNYEAQ (reference sequence). The CDR3 DNA reads TGTGCCAGCAGCTTTGGCAGGGGTTCTGGAAACACCATATATTTT. Protein product: CASSFGRGSGNTIYF.

This clone was recorded only once. V and J are TRBV30 and TRBJ1-5, with 10 bases matching TRBD1. The CDR3 runs 16 residues. Germline V lookup: CDR1 GTSNPN, CDR2 SVGIG (reference sequence). Unmatched junction bases numbered 13, after V lost 4 bases and J lost 7 bases. CDR3 coding DNA: TGTGCCTGGACCCCCGGGACAGGGGCGTTTGGCCAGCCCCAGCATTTT. This gives the protein CAWTPGTGAFGQPQHF. Combining the CDR3 with reference TRBV30 and TRBJ1-5 gives the whole variable domain SQTIHQWPATLVQPVGSPLSLECTVEGTSNPNLYWYRQAAGRGLQLLFYSVGIGQISSEVPQNLSASRPQDRQFILSSKKLLLSDSGFYLCAWTPGTGAFGQPQHFGDGTRLSIL.

J is TRBJ2-7 and V is TRBV7-9; 13 bases align to TRBD2. This CDR3 is built from 16 residues. In germline, CDR1 is SEHNR, CDR2 FQNEAQ (reference sequence). V trimming: 5 bases; J trimming: 7 bases; junction bases outside the gene matches: 11. The CDR3 sequence: CASSVPGLAGPGEQYF. In DNA, the CDR3 is TGTGCCAGCAGCGTACCGGGACTAGCGGGGCCGGGGGAGCAGTACTTC. Complete variable domain (other parts from reference TRBV7-9 and TRBJ2-7): DTGVSQNPRHKITKRGQNVTFRCDPISEHNRLYWYRQTLGQGPEFLTYFQNEAQLEKSRLLSDRFSAERPKGSFSTLEIQRTEQGDSAMYLCASSVPGLAGPGEQYFGPGTRLTVT.

This chain joins TRBV25-1 and TRBJ1-5; D is ambiguous. The CDR3 consists of 10 residues. V was clipped by 10 bases and J by 6 bases, with 7 bases between them. The V gene's germline CDR1 is MGHDK and CDR2 SYGVNS. The CDR3 nucleotides read TGTGCCAAACCCGCTCAGCCCCAGCATTTT. Residues: CAKPAQPQHF.

J is TRBJ1-1 and V is TRBV30; D is unclear. V dropped 7 bases and J dropped 8 bases, with 11 bases sitting between them. The CDR3 has 10 amino acids. CDR1 is GTSNPN and CDR2 is SVGIG in the germline V gene (reference sequence). The CDR3, as DNA: TGTGCCTCTTTTATGCTCGAAGCTTTCTTT. It translates to CASFMLEAFF.

The table lists this clone with a few counts. V usage is TRBV19 and J usage is TRBJ1-1, with 7 bases that match TRBD1. V was pared by 7 bases and J by 8 bases, with 10 bases of the junction left unmatched. CDR1 and CDR2 from the germline V gene are LNHDA and SQIVND (reference sequence). This CDR3 spans 13 amino acids. CDR3 amino acids: CASTLPGQAEAFF. In DNA, the CDR3 is TGTGCCAGTACCCTCCCCGGACAGGCAGAAGCTTTCTTT.

The rearrangement joins TRBV10-1 to TRBJ2-3, with D unclear. The germline V gene has CDR1 WNHNN and CDR2 SYGVQD (reference sequence). This CDR3 comprises 14 residues. With 0 bases removed from V and 5 bases from J, the gap between germline ends came to 9 bases. CDR3 protein: CASSESALGDTQYF. CDR3 sequence (DNA): TGCGCCAGCAGTGAGTCGGCCTTAGGAGATACGCAGTATTTT.

The genes are TRBV30 and TRBJ1-3; D remains ambiguous. Trimming pared 3 bases from V and 4 bases from J, leaving 19 bases between. Germline V gene lookup returns CDR1 GTSNPN and CDR2 SVGIG (reference sequence). The CDR3 loop spans 16 amino acids. The CDR3 nucleotides are TGTGCCTGGAGGTCAATGGGAAGGGCGGGCGGAAACACCATATATTTT. It is translated as CAWRSMGRAGGNTIYF.